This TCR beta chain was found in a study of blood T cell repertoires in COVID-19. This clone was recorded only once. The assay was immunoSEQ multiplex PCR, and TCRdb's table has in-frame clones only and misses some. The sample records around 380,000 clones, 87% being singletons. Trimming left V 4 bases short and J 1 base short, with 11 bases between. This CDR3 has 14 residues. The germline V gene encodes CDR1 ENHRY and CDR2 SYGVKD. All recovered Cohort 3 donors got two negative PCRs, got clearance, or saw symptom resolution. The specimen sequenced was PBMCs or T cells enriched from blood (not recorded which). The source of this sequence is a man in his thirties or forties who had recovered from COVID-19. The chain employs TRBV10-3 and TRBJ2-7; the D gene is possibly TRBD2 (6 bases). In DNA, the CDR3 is TGTGCCATCAGTGGGGGGACTTCTTCCTACGAGCAGTACTTC. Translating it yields CAISGGTSSYEQYF.